The 3 T cell receptor beta chains below were found in one sample sequenced in a study of T-cell reconstitution after alpha-beta-depleted transplantation in children (dated by TCRdb to about 2016). The library was obtained by PCR. Sequencing relied on an Illumina HiSeq 2500. TCR library preparation used molecular barcoding, with unique molecular identifiers applied to normalize quantification of the TCRbeta repertoire. TCRdb handled the public reads itself, with Q25 trimming in fastp and clone calling in MiXCR, and kept productive beta chains. Each CDR3 protein gets just one entry, which takes the most common genes and DNA from the rows behind it. In all, the sample holds 250,000 to 300,000 distinct CDR3 sequences, and approximately 9.6% of those were seen once. The biggest ten clones account for roughly a tenth of the sample. The sample here was PBMCs from the stem cell graft donor, taken from the stem cell graft. The receptors stem from a human donor who donated a stem cell graft to a child with SCID.

This clonotype was observed a handful of times. The chain recombines TRBV5-6 with TRBJ2-7, with unresolved D. Germline V lookup: CDR1 SGHDT, CDR2 YYEEEE. There are 12 residues in the CDR3. V dropped 1 base and J dropped 3 bases, with 5 bases sitting between them. The CDR3 DNA sequence: TGTGCCAGCAGCTTGTTGTTCTACGAGCAGTACTTC. Protein product: CASSLLFYEQYF.

This clonotype occurred many times. The V call is TRBV4-2, the J call TRBJ2-7; a weak D match, TRBD2 (6 bases). There are 15 residues in the CDR3. The germline V and J ends were trimmed by 0 bases and 4 bases, with 13 bases remaining between them. Germline V gene data show CDR1 as LGHNA and CDR2 as YNFKEQ. The CDR3 sequence is CASSQETRGGYEQYF. CDR3 coding DNA: TGTGCCAGCAGCCAAGAGACAAGGGGAGGATACGAGCAGTACTTC.

This clonotype occurred a few times. The rearrangement links TRBV12-3 or TRBV12-4 to TRBJ1-6, with D unclear. The CDR3 length is 16 residues. The V and J ends lost 5 bases and 8 bases respectively, with 19 bases between them. The CDR3 sequence is CASSPASPGADSPLHF. In DNA, the CDR3 is TGTGCCAGCAGTCCCGCGTCCCCAGGTGCGGATTCACCCCTCCACTTT.